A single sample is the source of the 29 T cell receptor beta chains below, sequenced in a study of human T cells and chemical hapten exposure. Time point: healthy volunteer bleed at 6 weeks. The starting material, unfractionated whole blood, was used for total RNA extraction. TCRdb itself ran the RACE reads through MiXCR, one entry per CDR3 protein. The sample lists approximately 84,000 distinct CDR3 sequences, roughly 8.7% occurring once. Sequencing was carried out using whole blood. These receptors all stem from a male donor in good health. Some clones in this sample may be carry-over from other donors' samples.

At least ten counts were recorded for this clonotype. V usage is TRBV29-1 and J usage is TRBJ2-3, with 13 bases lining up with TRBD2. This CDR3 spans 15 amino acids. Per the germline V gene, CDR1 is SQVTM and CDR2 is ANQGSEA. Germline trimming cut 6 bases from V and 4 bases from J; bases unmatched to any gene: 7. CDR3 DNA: TGCAGCGTCGAAAGGACTAGCGGGGGATCAGATACGCAGTATTTT. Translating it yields CSVERTSGGSDTQYF.

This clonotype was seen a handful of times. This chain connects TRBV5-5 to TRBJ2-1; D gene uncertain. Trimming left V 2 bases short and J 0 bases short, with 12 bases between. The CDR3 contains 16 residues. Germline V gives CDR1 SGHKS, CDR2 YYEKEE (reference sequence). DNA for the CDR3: TGTGCCAGCAGCTTCAGTCCCGTCAGCTCCTACAATGAGCAGTTCTTC. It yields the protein CASSFSPVSSYNEQFF.

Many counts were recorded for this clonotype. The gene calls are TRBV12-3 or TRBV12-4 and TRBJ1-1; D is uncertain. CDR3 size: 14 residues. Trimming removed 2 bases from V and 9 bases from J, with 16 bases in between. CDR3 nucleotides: TGTGCCAGCAGTTTATTTATCACGGGTGCTCAAGCTTTCTTT. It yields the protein CASSLFITGAQAFF.

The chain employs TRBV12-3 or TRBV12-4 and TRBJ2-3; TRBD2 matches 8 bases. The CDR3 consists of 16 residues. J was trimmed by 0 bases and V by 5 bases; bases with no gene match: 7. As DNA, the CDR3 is TGTGCCAGCAGTAAACCGGGACTAGTGAGCACAGATACGCAGTATTTT. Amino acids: CASSKPGLVSTDTQYF.

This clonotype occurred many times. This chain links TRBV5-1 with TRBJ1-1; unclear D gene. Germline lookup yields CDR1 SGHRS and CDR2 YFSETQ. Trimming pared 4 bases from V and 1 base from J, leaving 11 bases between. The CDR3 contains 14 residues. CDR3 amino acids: CASSLAPKNTEAFF. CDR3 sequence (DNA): TGCGCCAGCAGCCTGGCCCCCAAGAACACTGAAGCTTTCTTT.

The CDR3 nucleotides read TGTGCCAGCAGTTTCCCGGGACTAGCGGGAGATACGCAGTATTTT. Protein: CASSFPGLAGDTQYF. The genes are TRBV6-5 and TRBJ2-3; 12 positions match TRBD2. CDR1 MNHEY and CDR2 SVGAGI come from the germline V gene. With 4 bases clipped from V and 5 bases from J, the junction kept 4 bases outside the gene matches. The CDR3 is 15 residues long.

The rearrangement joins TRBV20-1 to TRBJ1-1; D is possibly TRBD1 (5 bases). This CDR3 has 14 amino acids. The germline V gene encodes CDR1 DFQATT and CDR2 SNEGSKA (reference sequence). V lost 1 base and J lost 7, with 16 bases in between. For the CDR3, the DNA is TGCAGTGCTAGAGCCCCCCCGACAGCCCTTGAAGCTTTCTTT. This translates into CSARAPPTALEAFF.

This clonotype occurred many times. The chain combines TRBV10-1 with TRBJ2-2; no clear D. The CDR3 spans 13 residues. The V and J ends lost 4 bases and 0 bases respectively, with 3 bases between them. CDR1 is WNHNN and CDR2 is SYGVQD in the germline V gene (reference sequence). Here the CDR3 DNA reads TGCGCCAGCAGTGCAGCGAACACCGGGGAGCTGTTTTTT. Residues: CASSAANTGELFF.

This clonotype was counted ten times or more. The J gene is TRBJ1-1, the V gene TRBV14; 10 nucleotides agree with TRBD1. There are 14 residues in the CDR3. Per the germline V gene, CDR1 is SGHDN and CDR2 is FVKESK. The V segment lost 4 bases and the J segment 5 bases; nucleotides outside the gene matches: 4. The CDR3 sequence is CASSPWTGGTEAFF. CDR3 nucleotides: TGTGCCAGCAGCCCCTGGACAGGGGGGACTGAAGCTTTCTTT.

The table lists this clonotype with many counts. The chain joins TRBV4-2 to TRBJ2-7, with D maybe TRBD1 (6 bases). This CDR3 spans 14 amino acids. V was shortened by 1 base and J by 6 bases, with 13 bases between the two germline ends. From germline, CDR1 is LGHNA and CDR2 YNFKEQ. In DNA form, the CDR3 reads TGTGCCAGCAGCCAAGCCCCTTACAGGGCCGAGCAGTACTTC. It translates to CASSQAPYRAEQYF.

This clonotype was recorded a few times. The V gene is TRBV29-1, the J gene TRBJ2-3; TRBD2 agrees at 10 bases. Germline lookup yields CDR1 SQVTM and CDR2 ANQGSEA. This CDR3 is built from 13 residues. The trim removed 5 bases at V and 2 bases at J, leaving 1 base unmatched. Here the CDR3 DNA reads TGCAGCGTTCTAGCGGGAGACACAGATACGCAGTATTTT. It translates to CSVLAGDTDTQYF.

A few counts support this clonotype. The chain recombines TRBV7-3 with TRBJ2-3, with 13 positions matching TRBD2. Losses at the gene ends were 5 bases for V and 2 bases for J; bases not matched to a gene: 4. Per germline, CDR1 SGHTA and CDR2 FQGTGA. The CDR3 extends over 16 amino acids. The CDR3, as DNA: TGTGCCAGCAGCCCGGGACTAGCGGGGTACACAGATACGCAGTATTTT. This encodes CASSPGLAGYTDTQYF. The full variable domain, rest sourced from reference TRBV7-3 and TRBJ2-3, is GAGVSQTPSNKVTEKGKYVELRCDPISGHTALYWYRQSLGQGPEFLIYFQGTGAADDSGLPNDRFFAVRPEGSVSTLKIQRTERGDSAVYLCASSPGLAGYTDTQYFGPGTRLTVL.

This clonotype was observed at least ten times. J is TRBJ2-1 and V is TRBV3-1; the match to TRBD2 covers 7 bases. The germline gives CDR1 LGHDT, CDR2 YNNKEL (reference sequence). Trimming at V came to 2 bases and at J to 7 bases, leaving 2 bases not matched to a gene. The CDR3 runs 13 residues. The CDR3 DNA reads TGTGCCAGCAGCCAATCGGGGGGAAATGAGCAGTTCTTC. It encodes CASSQSGGNEQFF.

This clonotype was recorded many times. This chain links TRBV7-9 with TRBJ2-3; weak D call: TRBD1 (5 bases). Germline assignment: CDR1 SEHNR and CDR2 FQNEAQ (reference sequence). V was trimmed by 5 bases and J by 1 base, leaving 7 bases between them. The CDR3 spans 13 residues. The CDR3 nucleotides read TGTGCCAGCAGCAGGGGTGGCACAGATACGCAGTATTTT. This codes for CASSRGGTDTQYF.

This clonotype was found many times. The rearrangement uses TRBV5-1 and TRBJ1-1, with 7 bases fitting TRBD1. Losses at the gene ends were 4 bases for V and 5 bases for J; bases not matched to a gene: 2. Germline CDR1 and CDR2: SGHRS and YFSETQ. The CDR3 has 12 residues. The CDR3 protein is CASSPGGTEAFF. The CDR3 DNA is TGCGCCAGCAGCCCAGGGGGGACTGAAGCTTTCTTT.

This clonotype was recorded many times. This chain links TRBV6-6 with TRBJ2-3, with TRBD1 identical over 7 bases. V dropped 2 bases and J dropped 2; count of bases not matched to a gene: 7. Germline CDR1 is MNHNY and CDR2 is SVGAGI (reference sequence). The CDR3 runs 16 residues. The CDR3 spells CASSYRGPGYTDTQYF. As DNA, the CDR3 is TGTGCCAGCAGTTACAGGGGGCCGGGTTACACAGATACGCAGTATTTT.

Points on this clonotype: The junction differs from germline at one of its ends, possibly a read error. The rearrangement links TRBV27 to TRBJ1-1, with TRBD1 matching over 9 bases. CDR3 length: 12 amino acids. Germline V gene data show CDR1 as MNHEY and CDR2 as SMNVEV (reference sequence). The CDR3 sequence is CTSGTGRTEAFF. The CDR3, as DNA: TGTACCAGTGGGACAGGGAGAACTGAAGCTTTCTTT.

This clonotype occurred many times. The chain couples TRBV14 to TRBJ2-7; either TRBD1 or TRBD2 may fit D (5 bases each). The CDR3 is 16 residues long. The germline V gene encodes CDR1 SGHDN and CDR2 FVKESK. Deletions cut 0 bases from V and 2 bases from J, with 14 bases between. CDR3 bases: TGTGCCAGCAGCCAAGATGGTAGGGGACCGGCCTACGAGCAGTACTTC. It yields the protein CASSQDGRGPAYEQYF.

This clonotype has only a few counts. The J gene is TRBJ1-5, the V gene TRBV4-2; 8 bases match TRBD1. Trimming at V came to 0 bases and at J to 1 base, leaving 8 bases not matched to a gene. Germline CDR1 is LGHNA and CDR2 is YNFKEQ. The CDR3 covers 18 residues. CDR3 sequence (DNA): TGTGCCAGCAGCCAAGATCGATTCGGACAGGGAAGCAATCAGCCCCAGCATTTT. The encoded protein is CASSQDRFGQGSNQPQHF.

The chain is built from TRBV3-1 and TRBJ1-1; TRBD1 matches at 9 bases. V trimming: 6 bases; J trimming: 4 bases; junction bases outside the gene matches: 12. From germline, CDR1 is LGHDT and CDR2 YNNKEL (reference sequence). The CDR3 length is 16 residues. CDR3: CASSPHPGQGVTEAFF. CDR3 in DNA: TGTGCCAGCAGTCCTCATCCGGGACAGGGAGTCACTGAAGCTTTCTTT.

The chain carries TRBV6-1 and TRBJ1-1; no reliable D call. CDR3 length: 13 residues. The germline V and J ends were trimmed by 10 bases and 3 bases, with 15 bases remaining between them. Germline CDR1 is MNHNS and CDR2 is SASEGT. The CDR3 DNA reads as TGTGCCACCTCCATGGAGACTCACACTGAAGCTTTCTTT. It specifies CATSMETHTEAFF.

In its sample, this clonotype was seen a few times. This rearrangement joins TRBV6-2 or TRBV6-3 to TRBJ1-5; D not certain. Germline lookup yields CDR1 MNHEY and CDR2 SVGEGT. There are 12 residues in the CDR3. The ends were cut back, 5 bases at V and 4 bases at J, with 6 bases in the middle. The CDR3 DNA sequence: TGTGCCAGCAGTCCGGGTAATCAGCCCCAGCATTTT. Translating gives CASSPGNQPQHF.

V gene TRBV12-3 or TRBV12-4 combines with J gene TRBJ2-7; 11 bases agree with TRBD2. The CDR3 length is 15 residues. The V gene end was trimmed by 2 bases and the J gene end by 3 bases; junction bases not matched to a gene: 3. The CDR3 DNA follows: TGTGCCAGCAGTTTAATCACTAGCGGGAGCTACGAGCAGTACTTC. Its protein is CASSLITSGSYEQYF.

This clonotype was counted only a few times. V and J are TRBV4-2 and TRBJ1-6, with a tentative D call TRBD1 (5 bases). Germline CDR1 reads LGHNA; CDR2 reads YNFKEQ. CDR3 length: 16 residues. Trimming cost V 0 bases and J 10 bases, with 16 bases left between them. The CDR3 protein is CASSQEVRVLGSPLHF. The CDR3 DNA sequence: TGTGCCAGCAGCCAAGAAGTCAGGGTTCTGGGATCACCCCTCCACTTT.

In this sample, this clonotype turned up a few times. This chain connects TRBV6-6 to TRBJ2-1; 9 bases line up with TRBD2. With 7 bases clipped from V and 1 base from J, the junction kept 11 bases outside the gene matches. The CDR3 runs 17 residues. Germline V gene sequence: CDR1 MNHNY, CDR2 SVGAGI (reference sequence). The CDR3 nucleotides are TGTGCCAGCACGGGTCGAGTAGCGGGGGTATCCTACAATGAGCAGTTCTTC. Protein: CASTGRVAGVSYNEQFF.

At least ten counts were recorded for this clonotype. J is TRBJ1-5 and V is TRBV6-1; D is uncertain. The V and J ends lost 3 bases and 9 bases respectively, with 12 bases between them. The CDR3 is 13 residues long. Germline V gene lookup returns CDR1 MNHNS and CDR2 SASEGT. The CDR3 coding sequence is TGTGCCAGCAGTGAGACCTCCCTCGGGCCCCAGCATTTT. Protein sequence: CASSETSLGPQHF.

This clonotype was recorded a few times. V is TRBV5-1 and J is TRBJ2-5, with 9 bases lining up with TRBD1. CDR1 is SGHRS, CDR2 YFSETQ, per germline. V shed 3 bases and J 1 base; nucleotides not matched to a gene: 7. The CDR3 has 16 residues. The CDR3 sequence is CASSSTWTGAQETQYF. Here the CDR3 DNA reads TGCGCCAGCAGCTCCACCTGGACAGGGGCCCAAGAGACCCAGTACTTC.

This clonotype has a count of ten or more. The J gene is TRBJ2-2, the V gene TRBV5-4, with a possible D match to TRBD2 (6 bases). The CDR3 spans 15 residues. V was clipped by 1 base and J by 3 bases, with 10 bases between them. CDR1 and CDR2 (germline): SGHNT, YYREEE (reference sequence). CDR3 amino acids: CASSLRGSYTGELFF. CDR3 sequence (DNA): TGTGCCAGCAGCTTGCGGGGGTCTTACACCGGGGAGCTGTTTTTT.

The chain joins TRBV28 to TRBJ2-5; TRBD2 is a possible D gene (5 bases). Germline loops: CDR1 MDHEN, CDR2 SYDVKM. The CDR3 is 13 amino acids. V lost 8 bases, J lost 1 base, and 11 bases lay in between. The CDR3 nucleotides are TGTGCCAGCGTGGCTGAGGGCCAAGAGACCCAGTACTTC. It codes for CASVAEGQETQYF. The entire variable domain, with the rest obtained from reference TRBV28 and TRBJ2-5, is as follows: DVKVTQSSRYLVKRTGEKVFLECVQDMDHENMFWYRQDPGLGLRLIYFSYDVKMKEKGDIPEGYSVSREKKERFSLILESASTNQTSMYLCASVAEGQETQYFGPGTRLLVL.